This note documents a single T cell receptor (beta chain) sequence. This CDR3 contains 14 residues. Germline CDR1 and CDR2: DFQATT and SNEGSKA (reference sequence). V gave up 3 bases and J gave up 2 bases; unmatched junction bases: 5. The data were taken from a study of T cells in Graves' hyperthyroidism and ophthalmopathy. RNA transcripts served as the template for amplifying TCR beta CDR3 regions. First-round RT-PCR targeting the TCR CDR3 was performed with the HTBI primer set. TCRdb re-derived calls from the multiplex PCR reads in MiXCR, one entry per CDR3 protein. The data hold about 350,000 distinct CDR3 sequences, with more than 11% observed a single time.

This chain links TRBV20-1 with TRBJ2-3; 7 nucleotides match TRBD2. This clonotype was obtained from a woman in her 30s with Graves' hyperthyroidism. Sequences were obtained from blood. CDR3 sequence reads: CSASWDYYTDTQYF. DNA of the CDR3: TGCAGTGCTAGCTGGGACTACTACACAGATACGCAGTATTTT.